Each of the 15 T cell receptor beta chains below was sequenced from the same sample in a study of cytomegalovirus exposure and HLA in healthy donors. The repertoire was sequenced with immunoSEQ multiplex PCR; TCRdb's copy has only in-frame clones and lacks some. Of about 220,000 clones listed, around nine tenths were seen once; the top ten hold about 0.95%. Specimen: PBMCs. The receptors originated from a woman aged 18-30 years in good health and CMV-seronegative.

This chain links TRBV6-5 with TRBJ2-3, with 9 bases identical to TRBD1. The CDR3 runs to 15 residues. Per germline, CDR1 MNHEY and CDR2 SVGAGI. The J segment lost 2 bases and the V segment lost 6 bases, leaving 6 bases of the junction unmatched. Written as DNA, the CDR3 is TGTGCCAGCAGGGAACAGGGGGCGTCCACAGATACGCAGTATTTT. Its translation: CASREQGASTDTQYF.

The chain employs TRBV7-8 and TRBJ1-6; D is unclear. The V and J ends lost 1 base and 7 bases respectively, with 11 bases between them. The CDR3 totals 15 residues. In germline, CDR1 is SGHVS, CDR2 FQNEAQ. The CDR3 DNA sequence: TGTGCCAGCAGCTTAGTTGGAGAGTGGAATTCACCCCTCCACTTT. It encodes CASSLVGEWNSPLHF.

V usage is TRBV9 and J usage is TRBJ1-5; D is unclear. In germline, CDR1 is SGDLS, CDR2 YYNGEE. This CDR3 comprises 13 residues. The ends were cut back, 0 bases at V and 5 bases at J, with 6 bases in the middle. The CDR3 DNA sequence: TGTGCCAGCAGCGTAGGAATAGATCAGCCCCAGCATTTT. It specifies CASSVGIDQPQHF.

This clone came up a few times. The gene calls are TRBV6-5 and TRBJ1-2, with a possible D match to TRBD1 (5 bases). The CDR3 has 16 residues. The V gene's germline CDR1 is MNHEY and CDR2 SVGAGI. Trimming cost V 2 bases and J 6 bases, with 19 bases left between them. This CDR3 reads CASSYLRPGLKNGYTF. As DNA, the CDR3 is TGTGCCAGCAGTTACCTTCGTCCAGGGCTCAAAAATGGCTACACCTTC.

The chain couples TRBV4-1 to TRBJ1-4; D uncertain. Germline V gene sequence: CDR1 MGHRA, CDR2 YSYEKL. CDR3 length: 16 residues. V shed 1 base and J shed 5 bases, with 14 bases lying between them. CDR3 protein: CASSQVERTENEKLFF. The CDR3 coding sequence is TGCGCCAGCAGCCAAGTGGAGCGGACGGAGAATGAAAAACTGTTTTTT.

This chain links TRBV30 with TRBJ2-7; 7 bases fit TRBD1. Germline loops: CDR1 GTSNPN, CDR2 SVGIG (reference sequence). The CDR3 totals 17 residues. V lost 0 bases and J lost 3; bases outside the gene matches: 14. In DNA, the CDR3 is TGTGCCTGGAGTGTATGGGAGACGACAGGGCGCAACTACGAGCAGTACTTC. Protein sequence: CAWSVWETTGRNYEQYF.

V usage is TRBV5-6 and J usage is TRBJ2-3; 11 positions match TRBD2. This CDR3 has 15 residues. The trim removed 2 bases at V and 6 bases at J, leaving 5 bases unmatched. CDR1 is SGHDT, CDR2 YYEEEE, per germline. Written as DNA, the CDR3 is TGTGCCAGCAGCTTAATAGCGGGAGGGCCCGATACGCAGTATTTT. This gives the protein CASSLIAGGPDTQYF.

The J gene is TRBJ2-1, the V gene TRBV6-1; TRBD2 matches 8 bases. The J segment lost 0 bases and the V segment lost 9 bases, leaving 7 bases of the junction unmatched. Germline loops: CDR1 MNHNS, CDR2 SASEGT. CDR3 length: 15 residues. The CDR3 loop is CASASGSFSYNEQFF. CDR3 in DNA: TGTGCCAGTGCGAGCGGGAGTTTCTCCTACAATGAGCAGTTCTTC.

The rearrangement joins TRBV9 to TRBJ1-5; D might be TRBD1 (5 bases). The V gene's germline CDR1 is SGDLS and CDR2 YYNGEE. The V end lost 4 bases, the J end lost 3 bases, and 17 bases lay between the germline ends. CDR3 length: 16 residues. The CDR3 loop is CASSIKGGDLNQPQHF. The DNA for the CDR3 is TGTGCCAGCAGCATAAAAGGAGGGGACCTCAATCAGCCCCAGCATTTT.

The chain couples TRBV9 to TRBJ1-6, with D possibly being TRBD1 (6 bases). Deletions cut 3 bases from V and 11 bases from J, with 15 bases between. Germline V gene sequence: CDR1 SGDLS, CDR2 YYNGEE. The CDR3 is 14 residues long. The CDR3 DNA reads as TGTGCCAGCAGCGCCTCCAGGGGTCTGGCACCCCTCCACTTT. This encodes CASSASRGLAPLHF.

This clone was detected only once. CDR3 in amino acids: CASSTPEGGDSNQPQHF. The CDR3, as DNA: TGTGCCAGTAGTACGCCCGAGGGGGGGGATAGCAATCAGCCCCAGCATTTT. V gene TRBV19 combines with J gene TRBJ1-5; D is possibly TRBD1 (6 bases). V was trimmed by 4 bases and J by 0 bases, leaving 16 bases between them. Germline V gene sequence: CDR1 LNHDA, CDR2 SQIVND (reference sequence). The CDR3 length is 17 residues.

This chain connects TRBV29-1 to TRBJ2-7, with 10 nucleotides matching TRBD2. The CDR3 sequence is 17 residues long. Germline lookup yields CDR1 SQVTM and CDR2 ANQGSEA. Losses at the gene ends were 3 bases for V and 1 base for J; bases not matched to a gene: 12. CDR3 amino acids: CSVDFPRASGSSYEQYF. CDR3 coding DNA: TGCAGCGTTGATTTCCCCCGCGCTAGCGGGAGTTCCTACGAGCAGTACTTC.

This clone occurred a few times. The J gene is TRBJ2-7, the V gene TRBV5-1; D unclear. V was clipped by 2 bases and J by 3 bases, with 3 bases between them. Germline V gene data show CDR1 as SGHRS and CDR2 as YFSETQ. The CDR3 is made up of 11 amino acids. DNA for the CDR3: TGCGCCAGCAGCTTCAACTACGAGCAGTACTTC. Protein sequence: CASSFNYEQYF.

CDR3 sequence reads: CASSEGSGGQFF. The CDR3 DNA is TGTGCCAGCAGTGAAGGTAGCGGGGGGCAGTTCTTC. The J gene is TRBJ2-1, the V gene TRBV2; 9 bases are shared with TRBD2. V was clipped by 1 base and J by 12 bases; unmatched bases: 1. This CDR3 spans 12 amino acids. The germline CDR1 and CDR2 sequences are SNHLY and FYNNEI.

The chain combines TRBV18 with TRBJ2-2, with D maybe TRBD1 (5 bases). CDR3 length equals 15 residues. CDR1 is KGHSH, CDR2 LQKENI, per germline. V was cut by 2 bases and J by 4 bases, with 11 bases left in between. The CDR3 protein is CASSPYPTATGELFF. CDR3 nucleotide sequence: TGTGCCAGCTCACCATACCCGACAGCCACCGGGGAGCTGTTTTTT.